These T cell receptor beta chains were read from a single sample in a study of cytomegalovirus exposure and HLA in healthy donors. The repertoire was sequenced with immunoSEQ multiplex PCR; TCRdb's copy has only in-frame clones and lacks some. The sample gives 200,000 to 300,000 clones, 86% of which show up once; around 1.2% is in the top ten. Sequencing input: PBMCs. Receptors originate from a woman in her twenties or thirties in good health and CMV-seropositive. The CDR3 runs from the conserved cysteine through the conserved F or W. A D gene is named only where the DNA matches it firmly. For some rows the clone size is stated as once, few or many, or as a class when expanded; others skip it.

V gene,J gene,clone size,D gene,CDR3 DNA,CDR3 protein
TRBV7-9,TRBJ1-1,.,.,TGTGCCAGCAGCCTATTCACTGAAGCTTTCTTT,CASSLFTEAFF
TRBV7-9,TRBJ2-7,.,.,TGTGCCAGCAACCTCGGGGGGCACGAGCAGTACTTC,CASNLGGHEQYF
TRBV28,TRBJ2-7,.,.,TGTGCCAGCAGTTTAAGGGGACTCCTCTACGAGCAGTACTTC,CASSLRGLLYEQYF
TRBV14,TRBJ1-2,.,.,TGTGCCAGCAGCCAAGACAGGGCGTATGGCTACACCTTC,CASSQDRAYGYTF
TRBV4-1,TRBJ2-1,.,TRBD1,TGCGCCAGCAGCCAAGTACCAGGACAGGGGAACAATGAGCAGTTCTTC,CASSQVPGQGNNEQFF
TRBV19,TRBJ2-7,.,.,TGTGCCAGTAGTATTCAGCAGGGCGAAACCTACGAGCAGTACTTC,CASSIQQGETYEQYF
TRBV6-1,TRBJ2-1,.,TRBD2,TGTGCCAGCAGAGGACTAGCGGGGTACAATGAGCAGTTCTTC,CASRGLAGYNEQFF
TRBV28,TRBJ2-1,.,TRBD2,TGTGCCAGCAGCCAGTATCGGGAGGCGGGGGGTGAGCAGTTCTTC,CASSQYREAGGEQFF
TRBV23-1,TRBJ1-1,.,TRBD1,TGCGCCAGCAGTCTCCGGCAGGGACAGGGAGAGTTTGGCACTGAAGCTTTCTTT,CASSLRQGQGEFGTEAFF
TRBV18,TRBJ2-3,.,.,TGTGCCAGCTCACCACCAGGCAGGGGTTCAACAGATACGCAGTATTTT,CASSPPGRGSTDTQYF
TRBV7-2,TRBJ1-2,.,.,TGTGCCAGCAGCTTAGAAACAGTTAAATATGGCTACACCTTC,CASSLETVKYGYTF
TRBV30,TRBJ1-2,.,TRBD1,TGTGCCTGGAGACAAGACAGGGACTATGGCTACACCTTC,CAWRQDRDYGYTF
TRBV2,TRBJ2-7,.,TRBD2,TGTGCCAGTAACTCAGGACTAGCGGGAGCCTACGAGCAGTACTTC,CASNSGLAGAYEQYF
TRBV27,TRBJ1-4,.,TRBD1,TGTGCCAGCAGTCCGAGACAGGGTTTATTCGAAAAACTGTTTTTT,CASSPRQGLFEKLFF
TRBV5-1,TRBJ1-1,once,TRBD1,TGCGCCAGCAGCCTGGGACAGGGAGCCCGTTTTCGAGAAGCTTTCTTT,CASSLGQGARFREAFF
TRBV18,TRBJ2-3,.,TRBD2,TGTGCCAGCTCACCTAGCGGGAGGAAGGGTAGCACAGATACGCAGTATTTT,CASSPSGRKGSTDTQYF
TRBV30,TRBJ1-3,.,.,TGTGCCTGGAGTGTTTTCAGGGACTCTGGAAACACCATATATTTT,CAWSVFRDSGNTIYF
TRBV7-2,TRBJ2-7,.,TRBD2,TGTGCCAGCAGCCGTACTAGCGGGTCCTACGAGCAGTACTTC,CASSRTSGSYEQYF
TRBV19,TRBJ1-3,.,.,TGTGCCAGTAGTTGGGCAGGGGCTCACGGTTCGGACACCATATATTTT,CASSWAGAHGSDTIYF
TRBV2,TRBJ2-5,.,TRBD2,TGTGCCAGCAGACGCCTTACTAGCGGGAGGGCCCAAGAGACCCAGTACTTC,CASRRLTSGRAQETQYF
TRBV27,TRBJ2-1,.,TRBD2,TGTGCCAGCAACTTAGCGGGAGGGCCCTATGAGCAGTTCTTC,CASNLAGGPYEQFF
TRBV5-1,TRBJ2-7,.,TRBD2,TGCGCCAGCAGCGGGGGGACTAGCGGGAGCTCCTACGAGCAGTACTTC,CASSGGTSGSSYEQYF
TRBV5-1,TRBJ1-4,few,TRBD1,TGCGCCAGCAGCTGGGGACAGGGGGCTGAAAAACTGTTTTTT,CASSWGQGAEKLFF
TRBV11-3,TRBJ2-1,.,.,TGTGCCAGCAGCAGCAATAATGAGCAGTTCTTC,CASSSNNEQFF
TRBV5-1,TRBJ2-7,few,.,TGCGCCAGCAGCTCCGGCTACGAGCAGTACTTC,CASSSGYEQYF
TRBV6-5,TRBJ1-5,.,.,TGTGCCAGCAGTTATGACAGGAATCAGCCCCAGCATTTT,CASSYDRNQPQHF
TRBV19,TRBJ2-1,.,TRBD2,TGTGCCAGTAGTATAGGGCTAGCGGGAGTCAATGAGCAGTTCTTC,CASSIGLAGVNEQFF
TRBV7-9,TRBJ2-1,.,TRBD1,TGTGCCAGCAGCCAATCAACAGGGGGCTCGTACAATGAGCAGTTCTTC,CASSQSTGGSYNEQFF
TRBV25-1,TRBJ1-2,.,.,TGTGCCAGCAGTGATTACCCAGGGCCCAATGGCTACACCTTC,CASSDYPGPNGYTF
TRBV7-2,TRBJ1-1,.,TRBD1,TGTGCCAGCAGCTTAGCGGCAGGGGGAAGGAACACTGAAGCTTTCTTT,CASSLAAGGRNTEAFF
TRBV18,TRBJ1-2,once,TRBD1,TGTGCCAGCTCACCCGGTTCAGGGGGCGGCTACACCTTC,CASSPGSGGGYTF
TRBV27,TRBJ2-6,.,.,TGTGCCAGCAGCCTAGAAAACTCTGGGGCCAACGTCCTGACTTTC,CASSLENSGANVLTF
TRBV5-1,TRBJ2-3,.,.,TGCGCCAGCAGCTTGTGGGACTCCTCAGATACGCAGTATTTT,CASSLWDSSDTQYF
TRBV6-5,TRBJ1-2,.,TRBD1,TGTGCCAGCAGCCCTAGGACAGGGGGGGGCTACACCTTC,CASSPRTGGGYTF
TRBV4-2,TRBJ1-1,.,.,TGTGCCAGCAGCCAAGATCCCCCCAGTGAAGCTTTCTTT,CASSQDPPSEAFF
TRBV5-1,TRBJ1-4,once,.,TGCGCCAGCAGCTTGGGGGACTTTAATGAAAAACTGTTTTTT,CASSLGDFNEKLFF
TRBV6-5,TRBJ2-7,.,.,TGTGCCAGCAGCTCACCGGGGGTAGGAGAGCAGTACTTC,CASSSPGVGEQYF
TRBV6-6,TRBJ2-3,.,.,TGTGCCAGCAGTTACGGAGGGGGCGGAGATACGCAGTATTTT,CASSYGGGGDTQYF
TRBV21-1,TRBJ1-3,.,.,TGTGCCAGCAGCAAAGTAAAGGGGACAGTCGGAAACACCATATATTTT,CASSKVKGTVGNTIYF
TRBV27,TRBJ1-2,.,TRBD1,TGTGCCAGCAGTTTAAGGGGACCCGGACAGGAGACCTATGGCTACACCTTC,CASSLRGPGQETYGYTF
TRBV5-4,TRBJ2-7,.,TRBD2,TGTGCCAGCAGCCCGACTAGCGGGGGCTACGAGCAGTACTTC,CASSPTSGGYEQYF
TRBV7-9,TRBJ2-3,.,.,TGTGCCAGCAGCTTAGGACAGCGCACAGATACGCAGTATTTT,CASSLGQRTDTQYF
TRBV29-1,TRBJ2-1,.,.,TGCAGCGTTCGCAGGGGCTCCTACAATGAGCAGTTCTTC,CSVRRGSYNEQFF
TRBV28,TRBJ2-5,.,TRBD2,TGTGCCAGCAGTCCAGCCCGCGGGTTAGGGGAGGGAGAGACCCAGTACTTC,CASSPARGLGEGETQYF
TRBV6-1,TRBJ2-1,once,TRBD2,TGTGCCAGCAGTGAAGCGCCACTAGCGGGAGCACTTGAGCAGTTCTTC,CASSEAPLAGALEQFF
TRBV10-2,TRBJ2-7,.,TRBD2,TGCGCCAGCAGTGGGACTAGCGGGAGTTACGAGCAGTACTTC,CASSGTSGSYEQYF
TRBV5-6,TRBJ2-3,.,TRBD1,TGTGCCAGCAGCGTCGGACAGGGGGCCACAGATACGCAGTATTTT,CASSVGQGATDTQYF
TRBV18,TRBJ1-1,.,.,TGTGCCAGCTCACCACCGGGCCTTAACACTGAAGCTTTCTTT,CASSPPGLNTEAFF
TRBV12-5,TRBJ2-5,.,TRBD1,TGTGCTAGTGGTTTGGGAAGGGGGCGGGAGACCCAGTACTTC,CASGLGRGRETQYF
TRBV27,TRBJ2-5,.,TRBD2,TGTGCCAGCAGTTTAAGATTGGCGGGAGGGGTTTTCCAGACCCAGTACTTC,CASSLRLAGGVFQTQYF
TRBV5-1,TRBJ1-2,few,.,TGCGCCAGCAGCTTCGGGGGGAATGGCTACACCTTC,CASSFGGNGYTF
TRBV9,TRBJ2-7,once,.,TGTGCCAGCAGCGCAGGGACTGACTACGAGCAGTACTTC,CASSAGTDYEQYF
TRBV7-7,TRBJ2-1,.,TRBD2,TGTGCCAGCAGCTTAGGGTCCGGGCTAGCGGGAGGCAATGAGCAGTTCTTC,CASSLGSGLAGGNEQFF
TRBV6-5,TRBJ1-2,.,TRBD1,TGTGCCAGCAGTCCGAGACAGGGTGTCGACTATGGCTACACCTTC,CASSPRQGVDYGYTF
TRBV9,TRBJ2-1,.,.,TGTGCCAGCAGCCTCTACGGGACACCTAATTACAATGAGCAGTTCTTC,CASSLYGTPNYNEQFF
TRBV6-1,TRBJ2-5,.,TRBD1,TGTGCCAGCAGCGGCAACAGGGGGCTGGGGGAGACCCAGTACTTC,CASSGNRGLGETQYF
TRBV15,TRBJ2-2,.,.,TGTGCCACCAGCAGGTTGGGGGGATCTAACACCGGGGAGCTGTTTTTT,CATSRLGGSNTGELFF
TRBV19,TRBJ2-7,once,.,TGTGCCAGTAGTGCTCAGGGGGGAACCTACGAGCAGTACTTC,CASSAQGGTYEQYF